This T cell receptor beta chain was observed in a study of shared clonotypes between healthy human individuals (dated by TCRdb to 2020 to 2022). As for the study more broadly: Three men and two women, aged 18 to 49 years, made up the cohort. Blood TCR repertoires of about five healthy adults were deeply sequenced to estimate repertoire size and the extent of clonotype sharing between individuals. Different laboratories and diverse techniques were used to prepare libraries and sequence TCR repertoires, to increase sequencing depth and limit assay-specific biases. Leukapheresis yielded between about 0.9 and 8.9 billion PBMCs per donor. For each donor, CD4 naive and CD4 memory were each given three plates, CD8 naive was given two plates, and CD8 memory was given one plate. The research as a whole found: Naive subsets generally had larger estimated clonotype richness than memory subsets did. Clonotypes shared by all four sorted-subset donors showed higher generation probabilities than non-shared clonotypes. When several donors were compared, the shared fraction of clonotypes was about 5.5% for naive CD4, more than 3% for naive CD8, about 2.4% for memory CD4, and 0.4% for memory CD8. Based on pairwise subsampling, the degree of clonotype sharing among donors was expected to be affected by sequencing depth. Incomplete sequencing was indicated by rarefaction of sorted-subset datasets, despite the large sequencing depth. Because the study included a small number of donors, the genetic and exposure-history diversity represented was limited. Sampling was restricted to blood, and TCR repertoires in tissue are likely to differ from TCR repertoires in blood.

Using the deep immunoSEQ assay, TCR CDR3 regions were amplified from genomic DNA by multiplex PCR. For each cell subset, the extracted genomic DNA was distributed evenly across all wells of several immunoSEQ 96-well plates, and each plate served as one replicate. For sorted subsets, 150 to 250 ng genomic DNA, equal to 25,000 to 35,000 T cell genomes, was loaded into each replicate PCR. Purified libraries were measured with a Qubit 3.0 fluorometer, size-checked on a Bioanalyzer 2100, and measured again with the KAPA Library Quantification kit. Every immunoSEQ 96-well plate was sequenced on a separate single-read 150-cycle Illumina NextSeq 550 flow cell. The published analysis was carried out like this. The immunoSEQ output contained only junctional sequences without quality scores, so filtering could not match that applied to full-length reads. Sequences were annotated with PyIR, a Python wrapper for IgBLAST v1.9, using IMGT germline references to assign V/J genes and CDR3. Any read was removed if the V/J assignment was weak (E-value above 1e-6), the CDR3 was missing, or the read contained stop codons, out-of-frame junctions, or ambiguous translated residues. V3J clonotypes were defined by identical inferred V gene, J gene, and CDR3 amino acid sequence. Percentage overlap between repertoires was computed as shared unique clonotypes divided by the size of the smaller repertoire. Richness of each repertoire was evaluated using RTK rarefaction, the Chao1 estimator, and Recon v2.1 estimates of unobserved clonotypes. For all TCRbeta clonotypes obtained by the gDNA method from a few donors, generation probabilities were computed with OLGA. As stored in TCRdb, this immuneACCESS dataset retains in-frame rearrangements with V and J assigned. A fraction of the clones does not appear; measured against another copy, unresolved V genes explain less than half of the discrepancy, and the remainder lacks a known reason. V and J calls and clone size follow that table, whereas D and trimming were derived from the DNA. In all, the sample holds 2.3 million or so clones, and 80% to 95% of those were seen once. In total, the top ten clones hold roughly 0.36% of the sample.

The donors were healthy, HIV-negative adults with no recently reported acute infections or vaccinations. Every donor was a Caucasian adult residing in Nashville, Tennessee, USA. CD4+ T cells were enriched by magnetic negative selection, after which naive cells were positively selected on CD45RA and the negative fraction was taken as the memory subset. Blood was obtained by leukapheresis, after which PBMCs were separated by Ficoll-Histopaque density gradient centrifugation and cryopreserved in liquid nitrogen vapor phase. Analytical flow cytometry was used to check the purity and quantity of every magnetically sorted T cell population. Genomic DNA was isolated from each sorted fraction and quantified by UV absorbance on a Nanodrop 2000c. About this clone: The target of this receptor is not known. The sample holds no much larger clone one base away, and base qualities are not on file.

Source material: naive CD4+ T cells from PBMCs. The sample's cell subset or site, from its label and the paper: CD45RA+ positively selected. The receptor was derived from a man aged 18 to 30 in good health. Some clones in this sample may be carry-over from other donors' samples.

Here the CDR3 is given as CASSPVAGAPGELFF. The DNA sequence reads TGCGCCAGCAGCCCCGTAGCGGGAGCCCCCGGGGAGCTGTTTTTT. The chain joins TRBV5-1 to TRBJ2-2; TRBD2 matches 9 bases in the middle. After removal of 4 bases from V and 6 bases from J, the junction retains 7 bases not matched to a gene. Taken from cysteine to phenylalanine, the CDR3 has 15 residues. The DNA shown is the 45-base CDR3, in frame from base 1. The germline V gene supplies CDR1 SGHRS and CDR2 YFSETQ.